These T cell receptor beta chains were read from a single sample in a study of immune characterization of retroperitoneal liposarcoma. From the PCR reads, TCRdb called clonotypes with MiXCR, one entry per CDR3 protein. The sample carries about 10,000 distinct CDR3 sequences, under 30% recorded once. The sequenced sample consisted of blood. Every receptor here comes from a male donor with retroperitoneal liposarcoma. The conserved cysteine and the conserved F or W are not part of the CDR3 here. Some rows mark clone size as missing; the rest say once, few, many or name a class of expanded clone.

j_call,v_call,clone_size,cdr3_aa
TRBJ2-6,TRBV6-1,NA,ASSGLAGRANVLT
NA,TRBV7-6,NA,ASSLLQGSYEQY
TRBJ2-2,TRBV6-1,NA,ASSVIDRGRELF
TRBJ1-5,TRBV6-5,few,ASSYSKAANQPQH
TRBJ1-2,TRBV11-3,many,ASSAGMGYGYT
TRBJ1-5,TRBV6-1,many,ASSARNQPQH
TRBJ2-5,TRBV6-1,many,ASRNGPFQETQY
TRBJ2-3,TRBV10-2,few,ASSEEPGPQQY
TRBJ2-2,TRBV10-2,few,ASSETGAYTGELF
TRBJ2-3,TRBV25-1,NA,ASSGVRGGGGGDTQY
TRBJ1-5,TRBV6-1,NA,ASSPGRGAQPQH
TRBJ2-3,TRBV6-4,NA,ASSPFGTISDTDTQY
TRBJ2-1,TRBV4-3,NA,ASSQEAPGVKWDNEQF
TRBJ2-3,TRBV6-1,large,ASSENPGQGADTQY
TRBJ2-2,TRBV6-6,NA,ASSSPSTGQPRSNTGELF
NA,TRBV7-3,few,ASRRVPEQY
TRBJ2-4,TRBV7-8,medium-sized,ASCEGVGNIQY
TRBJ2-5,TRBV6-6,NA,ASSYGFSPETQY
TRBJ2-7,TRBV5-1,NA,ASSLWAGVISYEQY
TRBJ2-5,TRBV6-6,NA,ASSYSFRERGETQY
TRBJ2-3,TRBV5-1,NA,ASSLVASRTDTQY
TRBJ2-5,TRBV11-3,NA,ASSPGRSQETQY
TRBJ1-2,TRBV6-1,NA,ASRTELYGYT
TRBJ2-1,TRBV6-1,medium-sized,ATPGRSFRASI
TRBJ2-1,TRBV6-1,medium-sized,ASSGGRGSYNEQF
TRBJ2-3,TRBV6-1,large,ASSETSGGADTQY
TRBJ2-5,TRBV10-1,NA,ASRDPPDGGTQY
TRBJ2-1,TRBV4-3,few,ASSQVAGVRNYNEQF
TRBJ2-3,TRBV12-3/TRBV12-4,medium-sized,ASSHSEADTQY
TRBJ2-2,TRBV27,NA,ASSLINRRAGGELF
TRBJ1-2,TRBV5-1,many,ASSPRQGGGYT
TRBJ1-6,TRBV4-1,few,ASSLRSNSPLH
TRBJ1-2,TRBV6-6,NA,ASSYSGGQGARYGYT
TRBJ2-5,TRBV5-1,many,ASSLRGGQETQY
TRBJ1-5,TRBV11-2,many,ASSQTGDSNQPQH
TRBJ2-5,TRBV5-6,many,ASSLGTSGGFNEQY
TRBJ2-3,TRBV5-1,few,ASSFEGGGAVDTQY
TRBJ2-1,TRBV6-1,few,ASSESRASGGSRNEQF
TRBJ1-5,TRBV6-5,NA,ASSLGPLVGQPQH
TRBJ2-2,TRBV3-1,NA,ASSWGPNTGELF
TRBJ2-2,TRBV4-1,NA,ASSQRTGGGTGELF
NA,TRBV6-5,NA,ASRSHPWEGEQY
TRBJ2-2,TRBV7-6,few,ASSSSVYDTGELF
TRBJ2-1,TRBV10-1,NA,ASKGGNNEQF
NA,TRBV6-4,medium-sized,ASSDSTTGGKETQY